The rows below give T cell receptor beta chains drawn from one sample of a study of preoperative IRX-2 immunotherapy in early breast cancer. Profiling relied on immunoSEQ multiplex PCR, and the TCRdb table lists in-frame clones only, not all of them. The sample comprises under 45,000 clones, approximately 95% of which are singletons, and 1.6% rests with the top ten. This sample comprised tumor tissue, obtained after IRX-2 immunotherapy. The receptors here all came from a human donor with breast cancer. The CDR3 runs from the conserved cysteine through the conserved F or W. Clone size, where shown, is once, few, many, or a class for clones that have expanded.

cdr3_aa,j_call,v_call,clone_size
CASSRRAGDYGYTF,TRBJ1-2,TRBV13,-
CASSFGPYTGELFF,TRBJ2-2,TRBV7-2,-
CASSSGTVGAGELFF,TRBJ2-2,TRBV5-1,-
CAISDEVASTDTQYF,TRBJ2-3,TRBV10-3,-
CAWRGDTEKENIQYF,TRBJ2-4,TRBV30,-
CASSIRGRPDTQYF,TRBJ2-3,TRBV19,-
CASRLMGHGQKAFF,TRBJ1-1,TRBV6-5,-
CASSLVLAGGSTDTQYF,TRBJ2-3,TRBV5-8,-
CASSIRRGEYTISGNTIYF,TRBJ1-3,TRBV5-8,-
CASLPRARGGQGSNQPQHF,TRBJ1-5,TRBV21-1,once
CASSLEHSTDTQYF,TRBJ2-3,TRBV7-6,once
CSARVAGAQFF,TRBJ2-1,TRBV20-1,-
CASSYSSGYGRETQYF,TRBJ2-5,TRBV6-5,-
CASSQGGGGLTDTQYF,TRBJ2-3,TRBV4-3,-
CASSPTGIATNEKLFF,TRBJ1-4,TRBV18,-
CASSPRTAQQGKAEAFF,TRBJ1-1,TRBV18,-
CASSAGRASTEAFF,TRBJ1-1,TRBV27,-
CATSRDRFTGSEQYF,TRBJ2-7,TRBV15,-
CASSRGPIYTEAFF,TRBJ1-1,TRBV4-1,-
CASSPPGVRGTEAFF,TRBJ1-1,TRBV7-9,-
CASSLRAGGGTDTQYF,TRBJ2-3,TRBV7-8,-
CASSPKPAMWNSYNEQFF,TRBJ2-1,TRBV7-3,-
CASSLEGVGLHSPLHF,TRBJ1-6,TRBV11-2,-
CASSPISGASGGADEQFF,TRBJ2-1,TRBV18,-
CASSRQQETQYF,TRBJ2-5,TRBV11-2,-
CASSLDPDEQFF,TRBJ2-1,TRBV11-2,-
CASSHGPTEVYEQYF,TRBJ2-7,TRBV7-2,once
CAIQTSLSTDTQYF,TRBJ2-3,TRBV28,once